Detailed here is one T cell receptor (beta chain). Its antigen is unknown. The sample is drawn from a study of T cell responses to AZD1222 COVID-19 vaccine. The overall study: Second doses at about 4 or about 12 weeks were pooled.

Clones were sequenced by immunoSEQ multiplex PCR, and TCRdb holds only the in-frame ones, with some missing. The sample lists about 170,000 clones, 85% to 90% occurring once. The J segment lost 6 bases and the V segment lost 2 bases, leaving 4 bases of the junction unmatched. The CDR3 extends over 13 amino acids. The germline V gene has CDR1 SGHRS and CDR2 YFSETQ. The study, taken as a whole, reports: Only a handful of AZD1222 recipients, several in all, had baseline seropositivity. Variant regions that are unmutated are reportedly the target of nearly half of spike-specific TCRs. The donors showed a predominance of white British ancestry and of females, with possible underestimation of clonal diversity.

This TCR was sampled from an adult in good health. The chain recombines TRBV5-1 with TRBJ1-1; 7 positions agree with TRBD1. Sequenced material: peripheral blood, taken on day 0 of AZD1222 vaccination. CDR3 sequence (DNA): TGCGCCAGCAGCTTAGACAGGGTATCTGAAGCTTTCTTT. Its protein is CASSLDRVSEAFF.